Reported below is one T cell receptor beta chain. Its antigen remains unknown. These data belong to a study of shared clonotypes between healthy human individuals. Each of the donors was a healthy adult who was HIV-negative and had not had a recent acute infection or vaccination. This CDR3 has 15 amino acids. Trimming left V 4 bases short and J 1 base short, with 10 bases between. Looked up from germline, CDR1 is MDHEN and CDR2 is SYDVKM. Clones were sequenced by immunoSEQ multiplex PCR, and TCRdb holds only the in-frame ones, with some missing. The sample carries roughly 2.2 million clones, roughly 93% recorded once. Overall study results and limits: Generation probability values for non-shared clonotypes were lower than those for clonotypes shared by all four donors.

The receptor was derived from a man in his late teens or twenties in good health. Some clones in this sample may be carry-over from other donors' samples. The chain joins TRBV28 to TRBJ1-4, with no clear D. The sample taken for sequencing was naive CD4+ T cells from PBMCs. The sample's subset: CD45RA+ positively selected. The CDR3 spells CASSYYRVTNEKLFF. In nucleotides, the CDR3 is TGTGCCAGCAGTTACTACAGAGTAACTAATGAAAAACTGTTTTTT.